This T cell receptor beta chain was obtained from a study of STAT5B mutations in CD4+ large granular lymphocyte leukemia. On the study more broadly: Anti-CD4 microbead selection came after CD8+ cell depletion in cryopreserved samples.

Only in-frame clones appear in the TCRdb table, and some are missing; sequencing was by immunoSEQ multiplex PCR. The sample carries over 550 clones, approximately 67% recorded once. This clone has just a few counts. Trimming at V came to 4 bases and at J to 3 bases, leaving 8 bases not matched to a gene. Per germline, CDR1 SGDLS and CDR2 YYNGEE. The CDR3 sequence is 15 residues long. V and J are TRBV9 and TRBJ1-1; 8 bases match TRBD1. The source of this sequence is a man in his 60s with CD4+ T-cell large granular lymphocyte leukemia. The sequencing sample was made of PBMCs. CDR3 nucleotide sequence: TGTGCCAGCAGCTTTACAGGGGGAGGGGACACTGAAGCTTTCTTT. It is translated as CASSFTGGGDTEAFF.